Each of the 27 T cell receptor beta chains below was sequenced from the same sample in a study of cytomegalovirus exposure and HLA in healthy donors. The PCR made use of 60 Vbeta and 13 Jbeta primers. Sequencing was performed with immunoSEQ multiplex PCR; in TCRdb, only in-frame clones are kept and a portion is missing. This sample yields about 130,000 clones, of which around 73% are seen a single time; under 1.5% belongs to the top ten. The sample was PBMCs. The receptors here all came from a female donor in good health and CMV-seronegative.

The chain links TRBV6-5 to TRBJ1-1; no definite D call. CDR1 is MNHEY and CDR2 is SVGAGI in the germline V gene. Between the trimmed V and J ends, which lost 7 bases and 1 base, there was a span of 13 bases. There are 14 residues in the CDR3. CDR3 sequence: CASTTKAGNTEAFF. The DNA for the CDR3 is TGTGCCAGCACGACCAAGGCGGGGAACACTGAAGCTTTCTTT.

This rearrangement joins TRBV5-5 to TRBJ2-3; 9 bases line up with TRBD2. Germline V gene data show CDR1 as SGHKS and CDR2 as YYEKEE (reference sequence). The junction had 13 bases not matched to a gene; V was cut back by 4 bases and J by 10 bases. The CDR3 runs 15 residues. The CDR3 DNA is TGTGCCAGCAGCGGGGCCGGGACTAGCCATTATTCGCAGTATTTT. This gives the protein CASSGAGTSHYSQYF.

The CDR3 here is CASSPQGRASEQFF. DNA of the CDR3: TGTGCCAGCAGCCCCCAGGGGAGGGCCAGTGAGCAGTTCTTC. V usage is TRBV9 and J usage is TRBJ2-1, with a tentative D call TRBD2 (7 bases). Trimming shortened V by 4 bases and J by 9 bases, and 17 bases separated the two germline ends. Germline V lookup: CDR1 SGDLS, CDR2 YYNGEE. The CDR3 has 14 residues. Based on the CDR3 plus reference TRBV9 and TRBJ2-1, the full variable domain is DSGVTQTPKHLITATGQRVTLRCSPRSGDLSVYWYQQSLDQGLQFLIQYYNGEERAKGNILERFSAQQFPDLHSELNLSSLELGDSALYFCASSPQGRASEQFFGPGTRLTVL.

This clone was counted between two and nine times. CDR3 nucleotides: TGTGCCAGCAGCTCCGGACAGGGAAGCAATCAGCCCCAGCATTTT. It translates to CASSSGQGSNQPQHF. The chain joins TRBV28 to TRBJ1-5, with 8 bases that match TRBD1. Germline CDR1 reads MDHEN; CDR2 reads SYDVKM. V was clipped by 6 bases and J by 1 base; unmatched bases: 5. The CDR3 covers 15 residues.

The chain combines TRBV5-1 with TRBJ2-1; a weak D match, TRBD2 (6 bases). Germline CDR1 is SGHRS and CDR2 is YFSETQ. This CDR3 has 15 amino acids. With 4 bases removed from V and 0 bases from J, the gap between germline ends came to 11 bases. This CDR3 is CASSGGLLSYNEQFF. CDR3 DNA sequence: TGCGCCAGCAGCGGCGGACTACTCTCCTACAATGAGCAGTTCTTC. Together with reference TRBV5-1 and TRBJ2-1, the CDR3 gives the full variable domain: KAGVTQTPRYLIKTRGQQVTLSCSPISGHRSVSWYQQTPGQGLQFLFEYFSETQRNKGNFPGRFSGRQFSNSRSEMNVSTLELGDSALYLCASSGGLLSYNEQFFGPGTRLTVL.

Regarding this clone: At one end, the junction sequence differs from germline, possibly due to a read error. The CDR3 reads CASNLDGYWNTEAFF. The DNA for the CDR3 is TGCGCCAGCAACTTGGACGGTTATTGGAACACTGAAGCTTTCTTT. The chain links TRBV5-1 to TRBJ1-1, with D unclear. Germline loops: CDR1 SGHRS, CDR2 YFSETQ. This CDR3 has 15 amino acids.

This rearrangement joins TRBV4-1 to TRBJ1-2, with unresolved D. V was clipped by 1 base and J by 7 bases, with 10 bases between them. Germline CDR1 is MGHRA and CDR2 is YSYEKL. The CDR3 extends over 13 amino acids. The CDR3 loop is CASSQGDSAGYTF. The CDR3 coding sequence is TGCGCCAGCAGCCAAGGAGACTCGGCTGGCTACACCTTC.

The J gene is TRBJ2-7, the V gene TRBV7-2; D uncertain. CDR3 size: 13 residues. Germline V gives CDR1 SGHTA, CDR2 FQGNSA. Trimming left V 0 bases short and J 3 bases short, with 6 bases between. The CDR3 bases are TGTGCCAGCAGCTTAGCTCAGATCTACGAGCAGTACTTC. Its translation is CASSLAQIYEQYF.

V usage is TRBV11-2 and J usage is TRBJ2-5; D is possibly TRBD1 (6 bases). This CDR3 has 13 residues. From germline, CDR1 is SGHAT and CDR2 FQNNGV. Trimming removed 3 bases from V and 11 bases from J, with 16 bases in between. The CDR3 coding sequence is TGTGCCAGCAGCTTGGCAGGGGCGAGGGAGCAGTACTTC. Encoded protein: CASSLAGAREQYF. The full variable domain, with the rest looked up from reference TRBV11-2 and TRBJ2-5, is EAGVAQSPRYKIIEKRQSVAFWCNPISGHATLYWYQQILGQGPKLLIQFQNNGVVDDSQLPKDRFSAERLKGVDSTLKIQPAKLEDSAVYLCASSLAGAREQYFGPGTRLLVL.

By proportion, this clone is medium-sized. The rearrangement joins TRBV4-3 to TRBJ2-7; D is possibly TRBD2 (6 bases). Deletions cut 1 base from V and 3 bases from J, with 16 bases between. CDR1 is LGHNA, CDR2 YSLEER, per germline. This CDR3 spans 16 amino acids. The CDR3, as DNA: TGCGCCAGCAGCCAAGCGACGGATTCGCGGGGCTACGAGCAGTACTTC. This gives the protein CASSQATDSRGYEQYF.

This clone has just a few counts. V and J are TRBV19 and TRBJ2-2, with D possibly matching TRBD2 (5 bases). The CDR3 consists of 15 residues. Trimming left V 6 bases short and J 7 bases short, with 18 bases between. CDR1 LNHDA and CDR2 SQIVND come from the germline V gene (reference sequence). CDR3 DNA sequence: TGTGCCAGTAGCCTGGGGTACAGTGACTACGGGGAGCTGTTTTTT. Protein product: CASSLGYSDYGELFF.

This clone was seen a handful of times. The chain employs TRBV5-1 and TRBJ1-1, with D hard to call. CDR1 is SGHRS, CDR2 YFSETQ, per germline. The CDR3 loop spans 16 amino acids. Trimming removed 1 base at V and 0 bases at J, with 13 bases between. The CDR3 DNA follows: TGCGCCAGCAGCTTGAATCCCGACACTTTGAACACTGAAGCTTTCTTT. Translating gives CASSLNPDTLNTEAFF.

The rearrangement links TRBV7-2 to TRBJ1-1, with D maybe TRBD1 (6 bases). CDR1 and CDR2 from the germline V gene are SGHTA and FQGNSA. This CDR3 region has 14 residues. Trimming shortened V by 4 bases and J by 0 bases, and 9 bases separated the two germline ends. CDR3 region: CASSSGHLNTEAFF. DNA of the CDR3: TGTGCCAGCAGCTCGGGACACCTGAACACTGAAGCTTTCTTT.

The chain couples TRBV6-5 to TRBJ2-5; TRBD2 aligns across 12 bases. The CDR3 is 15 residues long. CDR1 and CDR2 (germline): MNHEY, SVGAGI. V was clipped by 7 bases and J by 4 bases; unmatched bases: 7. In DNA form, the CDR3 reads TGTGCCAGCACCCCGACTAGCGGGAGAGGAGAGACCCAGTACTTC. As protein: CASTPTSGRGETQYF.

V gene TRBV19 combines with J gene TRBJ1-5; 9 bases align to TRBD1. CDR3 size: 14 residues. Germline V gene lookup returns CDR1 LNHDA and CDR2 SQIVND (reference sequence). With V trimmed by 6 bases and J by 3 bases, 3 bases remained unmatched. CDR3 residues: CASRGTGLNQPQHF. For the CDR3, the DNA is TGTGCCAGTAGAGGGACAGGGCTCAATCAGCCCCAGCATTTT. Drawing the rest from reference TRBV19 and TRBJ1-5, the complete variable domain is DGGITQSPKYLFRKEGQNVTLSCEQNLNHDAMYWYRQDPGQGLRLIYYSQIVNDFQKGDIAEGYSVSREKKESFPLTVTSAQKNPTAFYLCASRGTGLNQPQHFGDGTRLSIL.

A single count supports this clone. The chain joins TRBV28 to TRBJ1-2; possible D gene TRBD1, 6 bases. V shed 6 bases and J shed 2 bases, with 10 bases lying between them. Germline loops: CDR1 MDHEN, CDR2 SYDVKM. This CDR3 spans 13 amino acids. The CDR3 DNA is TGTGCCAGCAGGGGCACAGGGAACTATGGCTACACCTTC. Its protein is CASRGTGNYGYTF.

The chain carries TRBV5-1 and TRBJ1-1; TRBD1 might be the D (6 bases). The CDR3 has 13 amino acids. In germline, CDR1 is SGHRS, CDR2 YFSETQ. With 4 bases removed from V and 1 base from J, the gap between germline ends came to 8 bases. This chain's CDR3 is CASSQGKNTEAFF. DNA for the CDR3: TGCGCCAGCAGCCAGGGGAAGAACACTGAAGCTTTCTTT.

The gene calls are TRBV7-2 and TRBJ1-6; TRBD1 aligns across 9 bases. The CDR3 has 16 amino acids. Germline CDR1 SGHTA, CDR2 FQGNSA. The ends lost 1 base at V and 9 bases at J; junction bases unmatched: 7. The CDR3 nucleotides are TGTGCCAGCAGCTTAGGGTCCGGGACAGGGACTTCACCCCTCCACTTT. This codes for CASSLGSGTGTSPLHF.

This chain uses TRBV7-3 with TRBJ2-7; 9 bases are shared with TRBD1. The CDR3 is 17 residues long. Germline V lookup: CDR1 SGHTA, CDR2 FQGTGA. V trimming: 2 bases; J trimming: 5 bases; junction bases outside the gene matches: 13. Written as DNA, the CDR3 is TGTGCCAGCAGCTTAGGGCCTCCGGGACAGGGTTACCACGAGCAGTACTTC. Its translation is CASSLGPPGQGYHEQYF.

This sequence joins TRBV18 and TRBJ1-2; maybe TRBD1 (6 bases). There are 14 residues in the CDR3. Germline CDR1 and CDR2: KGHSH and LQKENI. Trimming shortened V by 4 bases and J by 1 base, and 10 bases separated the two germline ends. The CDR3 nucleotides read TGTGCCAGCTCACGAACAGGGATTAACTATGGCTACACCTTC. Protein sequence: CASSRTGINYGYTF.

The genes are TRBV19 and TRBJ1-1; maybe TRBD1 (5 bases). The V gene lost 10 bases and the J gene lost 6 bases, with 24 bases spanning the gap. The CDR3 contains 15 residues. Germline-derived CDR1 and CDR2 are LNHDA and SQIVND (reference sequence). The CDR3 DNA reads as TGTGCCACCACTACCCCACACAGGAAGGGGCCTGAAGCTTTCTTT. The encoded protein is CATTTPHRKGPEAFF.

The CDR3 nucleotides are TGTGCCAGCAGGACAGCTCAAAATCAGCCCCAGCATTTT. Amino acids: CASRTAQNQPQHF. The V and J genes are TRBV6-1 and TRBJ1-5; a possible D gene is TRBD1 (5 bases). The ends were cut back, 6 bases at V and 4 bases at J, with 10 bases in the middle. Germline V lookup: CDR1 MNHNS, CDR2 SASEGT. The CDR3 runs 13 residues.

V is TRBV7-9 and J is TRBJ2-2; 9 bases are a match to TRBD2. This CDR3 spans 15 amino acids. V shed 2 bases, J shed 4 bases, and the junction held 2 bases outside the gene matches. The germline gives CDR1 SEHNR, CDR2 FQNEAQ (reference sequence). The CDR3 nucleotides are TGTGCCAGCAGCTTAATACTAGCGGGCACCGGGGAGCTGTTTTTT. It codes for CASSLILAGTGELFF. The full variable domain, in which reference TRBV7-9 and TRBJ2-2 provide the parts outside the CDR3, is DTGVSQNPRHKITKRGQNVTFRCDPISEHNRLYWYRQTLGQGPEFLTYFQNEAQLEKSRLLSDRFSAERPKGSFSTLEIQRTEQGDSAMYLCASSLILAGTGELFFGEGSRLTVL.

The CDR3 protein is CASSLFGGSTEAFF. CDR3 nucleotides: TGTGCCAGCAGTTTATTCGGGGGATCCACTGAAGCTTTCTTT. The chain joins TRBV28 to TRBJ1-1; tentative D call: TRBD1 (5 bases). This CDR3 is built from 14 residues. V dropped 1 base and J dropped 4 bases, with 10 bases sitting between them. Germline CDR1 and CDR2: MDHEN and SYDVKM.

The chain links TRBV2 to TRBJ2-7, with D possibly matching TRBD2 (5 bases). V was shortened by 6 bases and J by 3 bases, with 6 bases between the two germline ends. This CDR3 contains 11 residues. Germline CDR1 and CDR2: SNHLY and FYNNEI. CDR3 residues: CASSGIYEQYF. The CDR3 region has the DNA TGTGCCAGCAGCGGGATCTACGAGCAGTACTTC. The whole variable domain, remainder taken from reference TRBV2 and TRBJ2-7, is EPEVTQTPSHQVTQMGQEVILRCVPISNHLYFYWYRQILGQKVEFLVSFYNNEISEKSEIFDDQFSVERPDGSNFTLKIRSTKLEDSAMYFCASSGIYEQYFGPGTRLTVT.

The gene calls are TRBV5-1 and TRBJ2-6; D remains ambiguous. Trimming took 6 bases from V and 2 from J, leaving 9 bases between them. The CDR3 spans 14 residues. Per germline, CDR1 SGHRS and CDR2 YFSETQ. The CDR3 DNA reads as TGCGCCAGCACCTCCTCGGCTGGGGCCAACGTCCTGACTTTC. Amino acid sequence: CASTSSAGANVLTF.

The chain combines TRBV7-9 with TRBJ1-1, with 10 bases fitting TRBD1. J gave up 1 base and V 5 bases, and 4 bases lay outside the gene matches. The germline gives CDR1 SEHNR, CDR2 FQNEAQ (reference sequence). This CDR3 is built from 15 residues. The CDR3 loop reads CASSIRQGANTEAFF. CDR3 nucleotides: TGTGCCAGCAGCATACGACAGGGGGCGAACACTGAAGCTTTCTTT.